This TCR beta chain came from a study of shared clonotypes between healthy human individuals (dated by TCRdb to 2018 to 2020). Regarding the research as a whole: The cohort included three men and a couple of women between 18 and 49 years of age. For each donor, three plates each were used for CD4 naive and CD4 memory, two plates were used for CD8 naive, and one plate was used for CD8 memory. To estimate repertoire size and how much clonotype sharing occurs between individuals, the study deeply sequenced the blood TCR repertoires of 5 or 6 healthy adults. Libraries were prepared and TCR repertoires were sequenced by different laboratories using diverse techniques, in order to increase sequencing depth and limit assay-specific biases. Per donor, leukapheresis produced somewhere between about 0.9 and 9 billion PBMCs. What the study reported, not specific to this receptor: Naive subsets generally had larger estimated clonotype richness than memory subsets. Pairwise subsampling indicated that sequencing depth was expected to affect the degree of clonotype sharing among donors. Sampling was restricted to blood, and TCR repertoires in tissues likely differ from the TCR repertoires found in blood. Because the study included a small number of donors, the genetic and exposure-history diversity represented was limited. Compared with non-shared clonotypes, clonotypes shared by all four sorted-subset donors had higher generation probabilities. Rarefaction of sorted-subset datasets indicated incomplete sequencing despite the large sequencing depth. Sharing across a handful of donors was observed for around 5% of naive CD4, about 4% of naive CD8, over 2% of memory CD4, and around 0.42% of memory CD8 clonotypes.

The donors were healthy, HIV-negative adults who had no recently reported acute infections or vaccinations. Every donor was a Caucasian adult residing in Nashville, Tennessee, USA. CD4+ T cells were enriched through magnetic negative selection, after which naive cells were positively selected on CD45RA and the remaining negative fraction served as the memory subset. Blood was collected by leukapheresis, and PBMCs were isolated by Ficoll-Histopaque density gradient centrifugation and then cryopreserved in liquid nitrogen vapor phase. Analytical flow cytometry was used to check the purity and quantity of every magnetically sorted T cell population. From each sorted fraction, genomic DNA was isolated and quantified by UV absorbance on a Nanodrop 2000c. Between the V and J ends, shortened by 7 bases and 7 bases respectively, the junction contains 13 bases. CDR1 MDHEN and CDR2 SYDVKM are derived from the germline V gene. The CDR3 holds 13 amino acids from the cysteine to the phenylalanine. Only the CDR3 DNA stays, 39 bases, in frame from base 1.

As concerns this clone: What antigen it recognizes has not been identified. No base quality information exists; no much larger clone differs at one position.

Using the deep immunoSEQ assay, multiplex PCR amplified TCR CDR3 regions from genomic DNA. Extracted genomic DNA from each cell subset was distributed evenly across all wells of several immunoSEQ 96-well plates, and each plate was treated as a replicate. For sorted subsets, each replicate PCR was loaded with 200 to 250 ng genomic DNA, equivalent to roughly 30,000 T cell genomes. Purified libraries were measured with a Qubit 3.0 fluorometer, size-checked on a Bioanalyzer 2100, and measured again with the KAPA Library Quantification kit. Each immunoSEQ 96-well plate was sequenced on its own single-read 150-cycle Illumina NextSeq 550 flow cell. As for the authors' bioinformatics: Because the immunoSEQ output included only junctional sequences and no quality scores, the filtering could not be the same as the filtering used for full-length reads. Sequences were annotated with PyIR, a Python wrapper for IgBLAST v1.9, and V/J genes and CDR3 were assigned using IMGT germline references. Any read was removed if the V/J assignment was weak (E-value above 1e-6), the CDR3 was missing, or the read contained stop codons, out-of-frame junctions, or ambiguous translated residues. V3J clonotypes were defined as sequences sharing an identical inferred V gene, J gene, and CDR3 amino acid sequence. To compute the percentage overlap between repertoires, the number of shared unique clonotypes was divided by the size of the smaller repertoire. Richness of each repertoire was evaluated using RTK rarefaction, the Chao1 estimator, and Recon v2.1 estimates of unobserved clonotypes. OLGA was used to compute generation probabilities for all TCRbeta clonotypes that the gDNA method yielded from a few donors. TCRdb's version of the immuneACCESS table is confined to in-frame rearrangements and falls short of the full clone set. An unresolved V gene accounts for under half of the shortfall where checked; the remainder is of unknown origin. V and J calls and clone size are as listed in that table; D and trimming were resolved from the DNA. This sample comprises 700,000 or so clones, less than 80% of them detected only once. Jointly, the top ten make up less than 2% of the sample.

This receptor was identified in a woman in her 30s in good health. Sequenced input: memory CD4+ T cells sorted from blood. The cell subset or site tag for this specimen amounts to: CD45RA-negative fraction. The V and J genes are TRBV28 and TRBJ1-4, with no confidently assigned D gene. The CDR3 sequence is CASKSRIGEKLFF. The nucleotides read TGTGCCAGCAAATCCAGAATCGGTGAAAAACTGTTTTTT.